This TCR beta chain stems from a study of blood T cell repertoires in COVID-19. Study as a whole: COVID-19 samples, acute and convalescent, were from the United States, Italy and Spain.

This CDR3 comprises 13 residues. From germline, CDR1 is MNHNY and CDR2 SVGAGI (reference sequence). Trimming left V 0 bases short and J 9 bases short, with 6 bases between. Clones were sequenced by immunoSEQ multiplex PCR, and TCRdb holds only the in-frame ones, with some missing. The sample includes roughly 430,000 clones, nearly 90% seen only once; the top ten take approximately 2.1%. This sequence originates from a woman aged 40 to 55 with acute COVID-19. The sample consisted of PBMCs or T cells enriched from blood (not recorded which). The gene calls are TRBV6-6 and TRBJ1-6; D remains unclear. The CDR3 loop reads CASSYSPGSPLHF. CDR3 nucleotides: TGTGCCAGCAGTTACTCGCCGGGTTCACCCCTCCACTTT.